The 24 T cell receptor beta chains reported below all come from one sample, sequenced in a study of T cells in Graves' hyperthyroidism and ophthalmopathy. The CDR3 regions of TCR beta were amplified from RNA transcripts. TCR CDR3 underwent first-round RT-PCR with the HTBI primer set. TCRdb reprocessed the multiplex PCR reads via MiXCR and lists one record per CDR3 protein. The table records 690,000 or so distinct CDR3 sequences, roughly a sixth of them present only once. Sequencing used blood. The receptors here all came from a woman aged 50 to 60 with Graves' hyperthyroidism that later progressed to Graves' ophthalmopathy.

This clonotype was observed a few times. The CDR3 DNA reads as TGTGCCAGCAGTTGGGCCCATGCTAACTATGGCTACACCTTC. Encoded protein: CASSWAHANYGYTF. The chain combines TRBV28 with TRBJ1-2, with D unresolved. The CDR3 runs 14 residues. Trimming removed 4 bases from V and 0 bases from J, with 9 bases in between. Germline assignment: CDR1 MDHEN and CDR2 SYDVKM.

Written as DNA, the CDR3 is TGTGCCAGCAGCCGAGAACTCCGGCCGGGACAGGGGGCGGAGACCCAGTACTTC. This encodes CASSRELRPGQGAETQYF. The genes are TRBV7-9 and TRBJ2-5; 12 bases fit TRBD1. The ends lost 5 bases at V and 5 bases at J; junction bases unmatched: 15. The CDR3 has 18 amino acids. Germline CDR1 is SEHNR and CDR2 is FQNEAQ (reference sequence).

There are a few counts of this clonotype. The CDR3: CSASGGTGSFFDYGYTF. As DNA, the CDR3 is TGCAGTGCTAGCGGCGGGACAGGGAGTTTTTTTGACTATGGCTACACCTTC. This chain uses TRBV20-1 with TRBJ1-2, with 9 bases matching TRBD1. The CDR3 contains 17 residues. With V trimmed by 3 bases and J by 3 bases, 14 bases remained unmatched. Germline V CDR1 and CDR2: DFQATT, SNEGSKA (reference sequence).

This clonotype was found once. The chain has TRBV2 and TRBJ1-3, with 7 bases lining up with TRBD1. V lost 10 bases to trimming and J lost 0 bases; unmatched junction nucleotides: 6. The germline CDR1 and CDR2 sequences are SNHLY and FYNNEI. The CDR3 is 14 residues long. In nucleotides, the CDR3 is TGTGCCACCGGACAGGCCGACTCTGGAAACACCATATATTTT. Translation: CATGQADSGNTIYF. Drawing the rest from reference TRBV2 and TRBJ1-3, the complete variable domain is EPEVTQTPSHQVTQMGQEVILRCVPISNHLYFYWYRQILGQKVEFLVSFYNNEISEKSEIFDDQFSVERPDGSNFTLKIRSTKLEDSAMYFCATGQADSGNTIYFGEGSWLTVV.

This clonotype came up a few times. The gene calls are TRBV19 and TRBJ1-1, with D perhaps matching TRBD1 (5 bases). CDR1 and CDR2 from the germline V gene are LNHDA and SQIVND (reference sequence). This CDR3 is built from 15 residues. The ends were cut back, 4 bases at V and 0 bases at J, with 12 bases in the middle. The CDR3 sequence is CASSTYGTVNTEAFF. CDR3 coding DNA: TGTGCCAGTAGTACCTACGGGACGGTGAACACTGAAGCTTTCTTT.

J is TRBJ1-2 and V is TRBV7-9; a possible D gene is TRBD1 (5 bases). Germline-derived CDR1 and CDR2 are SEHNR and FQNEAQ (reference sequence). The CDR3 runs to 16 residues. Trimming removed 1 base from V and 4 bases from J, with 16 bases in between. CDR3 sequence (DNA): TGTGCCAGCAGCTTAGGGGTCGACAGCCCCCTCTATGGCTACACCTTC. This encodes CASSLGVDSPLYGYTF.

With regard to this clonotype: One end of the junction fails to match germline, which may point to a read error. The chain joins TRBV9 to TRBJ1-4, with D hard to call. The germline gives CDR1 SGDLS, CDR2 YYNGEE. This CDR3 is built from 14 residues. For the CDR3, the DNA is TGTGCCGGCAGCGTGACGGTGGCTAATGAAAAACTGTTTTTT. Translated: CAGSVTVANEKLFF.

This clonotype has at least ten counts. V and J are TRBV20-1 and TRBJ1-2, with D tentatively TRBD1 (5 bases). Germline V gene lookup returns CDR1 DFQATT and CDR2 SNEGSKA (reference sequence). This CDR3 contains 13 residues. V was shortened by 3 bases and J by 3 bases, with 11 bases between the two germline ends. The chain's CDR3 is CSASRRGYYGYTF. The CDR3 DNA sequence: TGCAGTGCTAGTCGGAGGGGTTACTATGGCTACACCTTC.

This clonotype appeared many times. The CDR3 loop is CASSGKGQEVHEQYF. CDR3 coding DNA: TGTGCCAGCAGCGGAAAGGGACAGGAGGTCCACGAGCAGTACTTC. The V call is TRBV9, the J call TRBJ2-7, with TRBD1 identical over 8 bases. V trimming: 3 bases; J trimming: 5 bases; junction bases outside the gene matches: 10. Germline loops: CDR1 SGDLS, CDR2 YYNGEE. The CDR3 is 15 amino acids.

V and J are TRBV6-1 and TRBJ2-3, with a tentative D call TRBD2 (5 bases). There are 14 residues in the CDR3. The germline gives CDR1 MNHNS, CDR2 SASEGT. Trimming removed 7 bases from V and 2 bases from J, with 13 bases in between. Here the CDR3 reads CASKDYGLTDTQYF. In nucleotides, the CDR3 is TGTGCCAGCAAAGACTATGGACTCACAGATACGCAGTATTTT.

V is TRBV2 and J is TRBJ2-3, with D maybe TRBD2 (6 bases). V lost 5 bases and J 4 bases, leaving 16 bases between the germline ends. CDR1 SNHLY and CDR2 FYNNEI come from the germline V gene. CDR3 length: 15 amino acids. The CDR3 nucleotides are TGTGCCAGCAGTCGGGAAGCGGCTAGCGCAGATACGCAGTATTTT. Translation gives CASSREAASADTQYF.

This clonotype appeared many times. This rearrangement joins TRBV7-9 to TRBJ1-1; the D gene is possibly TRBD1 (5 bases). CDR1 is SEHNR, CDR2 FQNEAQ, per germline (reference sequence). V was clipped by 5 bases and J by 1 base, with 11 bases between them. The CDR3 length is 14 residues. The CDR3 DNA reads TGTGCCAGCAGCAGCAGGGACCCGAACACTGAAGCTTTCTTT. Amino acids: CASSSRDPNTEAFF.

This clonotype was counted a single time. V is TRBV3-1 and J is TRBJ2-1, with 8 nucleotides matching TRBD2. CDR1 and CDR2 from the germline V gene are LGHDT and YNNKEL (reference sequence). This CDR3 is 15 amino acids long. J gave up 7 bases and V 5 bases, and 10 bases lay outside the gene matches. The CDR3 is CASSFGGRPLNEQFF. For the CDR3, the DNA is TGTGCCAGCAGCTTCGGCGGGAGGCCGCTTAATGAGCAGTTCTTC.

This clonotype was observed many times. The V call is TRBV6-2 or TRBV6-3, the J call TRBJ1-1; the D gene is possibly TRBD1 (6 bases). V was clipped by 2 bases and J by 11 bases, with 18 bases between them. This CDR3 region has 14 residues. Germline CDR1 is MNHEY and CDR2 is SVGEGT. The CDR3, as DNA: TGTGCCAGCAGTTACGACGGAGTGAACAGGGTGGCTTTCTTT. This encodes CASSYDGVNRVAFF.

The sample holds many counts of this clonotype. The V call is TRBV5-1, the J call TRBJ1-1; no clear D. The CDR3 runs to 14 residues. V was pared by 1 base and J by 2 bases, with 9 bases between. The V gene's germline CDR1 is SGHRS and CDR2 YFSETQ. CDR3: CASSLNSGNTEAFF. For the CDR3, the DNA is TGCGCCAGCAGCTTGAACTCGGGAAACACTGAAGCTTTCTTT.

The sample holds a few counts of this clonotype. The rearrangement uses TRBV10-1 and TRBJ2-1; 11 bases line up with TRBD2. This CDR3 has 18 residues. CDR1 is WNHNN, CDR2 SYGVQD, per germline (reference sequence). J gave up 8 bases and V 2 bases, and 14 bases lay outside the gene matches. The DNA for the CDR3 is TGCGCCAGCAGTGAGGACTTGGCTAGCGGGGGGTCCGGCGATGAGCAGTTCTTC. Translating it yields CASSEDLASGGSGDEQFF.

The V gene is TRBV27, the J gene TRBJ1-3, with a weak D call TRBD1 (6 bases). Germline CDR1 is MNHEY and CDR2 is SMNVEV (reference sequence). The CDR3 covers 15 residues. With 6 bases removed from V and 7 bases from J, the gap between germline ends came to 19 bases. The CDR3 DNA reads as TGTGCCAGCAGACCCTTACAGGGCTTTGGGAACACCATATATTTT. Translating gives CASRPLQGFGNTIYF.

This clonotype was seen many times. The chain couples TRBV6-1 to TRBJ1-1; maybe TRBD1 (6 bases). Trimming cost V 6 bases and J 4 bases, with 18 bases left between them. Germline V CDR1 and CDR2: MNHNS, SASEGT. The CDR3 consists of 15 residues. CDR3 residues: CASRTESRGGTEAFF. CDR3 bases: TGTGCCAGCAGAACGGAATCCAGGGGTGGCACTGAAGCTTTCTTT.

This clonotype showed up many times. This chain joins TRBV9 and TRBJ2-1, with 9 bases lining up with TRBD1. V was clipped by 0 bases and J by 5 bases; unmatched bases: 12. Germline values: CDR1 SGDLS, CDR2 YYNGEE. This CDR3 is built from 18 residues. CDR3 protein: CASSVESWDRALNNEQFF. As DNA, the CDR3 is TGTGCCAGCAGCGTAGAGTCCTGGGACAGGGCGTTGAACAATGAGCAGTTCTTC. Full variable domain (missing parts from reference TRBV9 and TRBJ2-1): DSGVTQTPKHLITATGQRVTLRCSPRSGDLSVYWYQQSLDQGLQFLIQYYNGEERAKGNILERFSAQQFPDLHSELNLSSLELGDSALYFCASSVESWDRALNNEQFFGPGTRLTVL.

This clonotype appeared many times. The chain employs TRBV20-1 and TRBJ2-7; D is perhaps TRBD1 (6 bases). The V gene lost 5 bases and the J gene lost 4 bases, with 21 bases spanning the gap. Germline values: CDR1 DFQATT, CDR2 SNEGSKA (reference sequence). The CDR3 is 15 residues long. In nucleotides, the CDR3 is TGCAGTGCTGGCTGGGACAAATTATTCCGTTACGAGCAGTACTTC. It specifies CSAGWDKLFRYEQYF.

This clonotype was recorded a few times. This chain connects TRBV19 to TRBJ2-2; D perhaps matches TRBD2 (5 bases). The germline CDR1 and CDR2 sequences are LNHDA and SQIVND (reference sequence). The V and J ends lost 5 bases and 0 bases respectively, with 10 bases between them. The CDR3 is made up of 15 amino acids. Written as DNA, the CDR3 is TGTGCCAGTAGTTCCGGGGTGTCGAACACCGGGGAGCTGTTTTTT. This gives the protein CASSSGVSNTGELFF.

In its sample, this clonotype was seen a few times. The V and J genes are TRBV29-1 and TRBJ2-1; D is uncertain. Germline V lookup: CDR1 SQVTM, CDR2 ANQGSEA. This CDR3 has 15 residues. Trimming removed 0 bases at V and 4 bases at J, with 13 bases between. In nucleotides, the CDR3 is TGCAGCGTTGAAGATCCCAGGTGGGAATACAATGAGCAGTTCTTC. It codes for CSVEDPRWEYNEQFF.

This clonotype was recorded at least ten times. V usage is TRBV18 and J usage is TRBJ2-7, with TRBD2 matching 9 bases. Germline lookup yields CDR1 KGHSH and CDR2 LQKENI. Trimming at V came to 2 bases and at J to 3 bases, leaving 5 bases not matched to a gene. The CDR3 is 15 residues long. CDR3 protein: CASSPSSSGDYEQYF. The CDR3 coding sequence is TGTGCCAGCTCACCAAGCTCTAGCGGGGACTACGAGCAGTACTTC.

In its sample, this clonotype was seen many times. The chain links TRBV12-3 or TRBV12-4 to TRBJ2-3; TRBD2 agrees at 9 bases. The CDR3 loop spans 16 amino acids. Germline trimming cut 7 bases from V and 1 base from J; bases unmatched to any gene: 9. Here the CDR3 reads CASTLGVAGGTDTQYF. CDR3 nucleotide sequence: TGTGCCAGCACCCTAGGGGTAGCGGGGGGCACAGATACGCAGTATTTT.